What follows is one T cell receptor beta chain and its context. Its antigen remains unknown. The authors ran the immunoSEQ assay, v3.0, at survey level. Libraries were prepared by immunoSEQ multiplex PCR; TCRdb keeps only in-frame clonotypes and omits some of them. The sample records tens of thousands of clones, about 88% being singletons. This sample is part of a study of long-term antiretroviral therapy in people with HIV. Study-wide background: The earliest samples came about a decade before the 2015 immediate-ART recommendation.

This CDR3 is built from 17 residues. The germline V gene encodes CDR1 SGHDT and CDR2 YYEEEE. Germline trimming cut 4 bases from V and 4 bases from J; bases unmatched to any gene: 11. Every one of the donors gave at least one pre-ART PBMC sample and at least two post-ART PBMC samples. Study-level results: Documentation of ART adherence, viral resistance or therapy changes was absent. Versus controls, repertoires in people with HIV had narrower CDR3 length ranges.

The chain links TRBV5-6 to TRBJ1-6; 7 bases agree with TRBD1. The receptor was derived from a man aged 60-69 years with HIV. The sample here was unsorted PBMCs, taken 0.6 years after starting antiretroviral therapy. The CDR3 sequence: CASSPNSGGWYNSPLHF. Written as DNA, the CDR3 is TGTGCCAGCAGCCCCAACTCAGGGGGTTGGTATAATTCACCCCTCCACTTT.